This T cell receptor beta chain was profiled in a study of response to subunit inactivated influenza vaccine. Study results and limitations: The authors offered the suggestion that each seasonal influenza vaccination recruits few new T cells.

Details on this clonotype: Its antigen is currently unknown.

One entry per CDR3 protein, called by TCRdb with MiXCR from the RT-PCR reads. The table records hundreds of thousands of distinct CDR3 sequences, 14% of them present only once. Trimming removed 3 bases at V and 5 bases at J, with 18 bases between. The CDR3 length is 15 residues. Germline lookup yields CDR1 SGHRS and CDR2 YFSETQ. This sample comprised PBMCs from blood, obtained 14 to 15 days before vaccination. The sequence was collected from a man in his fifties or sixties who received an inactivated influenza vaccine. The chain employs TRBV5-1 and TRBJ2-7, with D perhaps TRBD2 (5 bases). The CDR3 coding sequence is TGCGCCAGCAGCTCCCTGAGCGGCTGGAACCACGAGCAGTACTTC. This gives the protein CASSSLSGWNHEQYF.